These 4 T cell receptor beta chains were sequenced from one sample in a study of blood T cell repertoires in COVID-19. Only in-frame clones appear in the TCRdb table, and some are missing; sequencing was by immunoSEQ multiplex PCR. The sample includes about 280,000 clones, over 85% of them seen just once. The material sequenced was peripheral blood. Every receptor here comes from a young woman with COVID-19, enrolled during active disease.

V is TRBV28 and J is TRBJ2-5; D is uncertain. Per germline, CDR1 MDHEN and CDR2 SYDVKM. Trimming stripped 6 bases from V and 7 bases from J, with 12 bases between. The CDR3 is 12 amino acids. CDR3 protein: CASRAGHGTQYF. Written as DNA, the CDR3 is TGTGCCAGCAGGGCAGGTCATGGGACCCAGTACTTC.

The rearrangement links TRBV6-1 to TRBJ2-3; 8 bases line up with TRBD1. J lost 3 bases, V lost 2 bases, and 7 bases had no gene match. Germline assignment: CDR1 MNHNS and CDR2 SASEGT. This CDR3 is 16 amino acids long. The CDR3 DNA reads TGTGCCAGCAGTGAAAACAGACAGGGGTCGACAGATACGCAGTATTTT. Its protein product is CASSENRQGSTDTQYF.

This chain joins TRBV7-2 and TRBJ1-4, with D possibly being TRBD1 (6 bases). V was trimmed by 5 bases and J by 7 bases, leaving 17 bases between them. CDR3 length equals 15 residues. The germline CDR1 and CDR2 sequences are SGHTA and FQGNSA. CDR3 nucleotide sequence: TGTGCCAGCAGCCGTTGGGGGGGCGTGGGTGAAAAACTGTTTTTT. This translates into CASSRWGGVGEKLFF.

This chain connects TRBV12-5 to TRBJ2-3; 14 bases are a match to TRBD2. V was pared by 4 bases and J by 4 bases, with 1 base of the junction left unmatched. CDR3 size: 15 residues. In germline, CDR1 is LGHNT, CDR2 FRNRAP. CDR3 region: CASGWGLAGADTQYF. The DNA of the CDR3 is TGTGCTAGTGGTTGGGGACTAGCGGGGGCAGATACGCAGTATTTT.